The TCR beta chain under discussion was sequenced for a study of T cells in Graves' hyperthyroidism and ophthalmopathy. RNA transcripts gave rise to amplified TCR beta CDR3 regions. An initial round of RT-PCR targeting the TCR CDR3 relied on the HTBI primer set. TCRdb processed the multiplex PCR reads anew with MiXCR; each CDR3 protein has one entry. This table has 550,000 to 700,000 distinct CDR3 sequences, 46% appearing once. Ten or more counts support this clonotype. The CDR3 covers 14 residues. Germline CDR1 reads SNHLY; CDR2 reads FYNNEI. V dropped 8 bases and J dropped 7 bases, with 15 bases sitting between them.

The sample consisted of peripheral blood or thyroid tissue (not recorded which). The chain recombines TRBV2 with TRBJ1-6, with D possibly matching TRBD1 (5 bases). The source is an adult woman with Graves' disease, either hyperthyroidism or ophthalmopathy (not recorded which). The CDR3 loop is CASLFWGSNSPLHF. The CDR3 DNA sequence: TGTGCCAGCCTTTTCTGGGGCTCAAATTCACCCCTCCACTTT.